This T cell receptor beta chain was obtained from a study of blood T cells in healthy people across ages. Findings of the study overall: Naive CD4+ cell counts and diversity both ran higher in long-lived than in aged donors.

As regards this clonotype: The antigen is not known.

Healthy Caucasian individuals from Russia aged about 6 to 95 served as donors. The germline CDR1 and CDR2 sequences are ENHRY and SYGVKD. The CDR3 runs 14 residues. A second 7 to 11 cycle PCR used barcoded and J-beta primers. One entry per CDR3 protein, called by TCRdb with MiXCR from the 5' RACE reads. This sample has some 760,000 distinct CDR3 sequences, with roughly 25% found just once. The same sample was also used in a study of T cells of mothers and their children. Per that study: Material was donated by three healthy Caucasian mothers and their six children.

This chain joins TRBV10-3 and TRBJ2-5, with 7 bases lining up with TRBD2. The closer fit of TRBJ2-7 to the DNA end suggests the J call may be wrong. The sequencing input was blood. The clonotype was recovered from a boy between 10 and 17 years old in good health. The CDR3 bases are TGTGCCATCAGGGCGGGAGCTACTACGCGCGAGCAGTACTTC. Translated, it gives CAIRAGATTREQYF.